One and the same sample provided the 20 T cell receptor beta chains below, sequenced in a study of blood T cell repertoires in COVID-19. Measured with immunoSEQ multiplex PCR; TCRdb has only the in-frame clones, and not every one. The sample has 470,000 or so clones; 70% to 90% are singletons. Input material: peripheral blood. Source of these receptors: a human donor in a cohort sampled during active COVID-19.

The chain couples TRBV6-6 to TRBJ1-3; D unresolved. This CDR3 comprises 15 residues. The germline CDR1 and CDR2 sequences are MNHNY and SVGAGI (reference sequence). V gave up 5 bases and J gave up 4 bases, with 15 bases separating them. CDR3 in DNA: TGTGCCAGCAGTGTCCCCGCGGCCGTAGGAAACACCATATATTTT. Protein: CASSVPAAVGNTIYF.

J is TRBJ2-2 and V is TRBV10-2; the D is unclear. Trimming pared 0 bases from V and 2 bases from J, leaving 13 bases between. The CDR3 contains 17 residues. Germline CDR1 reads WSHSY; CDR2 reads SAAADI. In nucleotides, the CDR3 is TGCGCCAGCAGTGAGTCCAGTGTCGTCGCTAACACCGGGGAGCTGTTTTTT. Translating gives CASSESSVVANTGELFF.

This clone appeared a few times. This chain uses TRBV9 with TRBJ1-1; possible D gene TRBD1, 5 bases. V was trimmed by 0 bases and J by 4 bases, leaving 10 bases between them. There are 14 residues in the CDR3. Per germline, CDR1 SGDLS and CDR2 YYNGEE. In DNA form, the CDR3 reads TGTGCCAGCAGCGTAGTAGGGGATGGCACTGAAGCTTTCTTT. This translates into CASSVVGDGTEAFF.

The rearrangement joins TRBV7-2 to TRBJ1-2; TRBD1 is a possible D gene (5 bases). The CDR3 length is 17 residues. Trimming removed 5 bases from V and 2 bases from J, with 21 bases in between. The germline V gene has CDR1 SGHTA and CDR2 FQGNSA. The CDR3 sequence is CASSPSGGWTLNYGYTF. The CDR3 coding sequence is TGTGCCAGCAGCCCCAGCGGGGGTTGGACCTTAAACTATGGCTACACCTTC.

This CDR3 reads CASSRDRVNTEAFF. CDR3 nucleotides: TGTGCCAGTAGTAGGGACAGGGTGAACACTGAAGCTTTCTTT. The chain carries TRBV19 and TRBJ1-1; TRBD1 matches at 9 bases. The CDR3 spans 14 residues. The germline gives CDR1 LNHDA, CDR2 SQIVND (reference sequence). J lost 0 bases, V lost 4 bases, and 0 bases had no gene match.

This clone showed up just a few times. V is TRBV30 and J is TRBJ1-5; D is possibly TRBD1 (6 bases). The CDR3 covers 13 residues. V was trimmed by 0 bases and J by 6 bases, leaving 9 bases between them. Germline assignment: CDR1 GTSNPN and CDR2 SVGIG (reference sequence). CDR3 in amino acids: CAWSVRGGQPQHF. CDR3 in DNA: TGTGCCTGGAGTGTCAGGGGCGGTCAGCCCCAGCATTTT.

The chain combines TRBV15 with TRBJ2-3; D gene uncertain. Germline CDR1 is LNHNV and CDR2 is YYDKDF (reference sequence). The CDR3 runs 16 residues. Trimming stripped 0 bases from V and 0 bases from J, with 10 bases between. The CDR3 DNA reads as TGTGCCACCAGCAGAGAACCCGCGGCTAGCACAGATACGCAGTATTTT. It translates to CATSREPAASTDTQYF.

The J gene is TRBJ1-1, the V gene TRBV29-1; TRBD1 matches 7 bases. J lost 1 base, V lost 6 bases, and 5 bases had no gene match. Germline loops: CDR1 SQVTM, CDR2 ANQGSEA. CDR3 size: 13 residues. This CDR3 is CSVGAGGNTEAFF. CDR3 bases: TGCAGCGTCGGGGCAGGGGGGAACACTGAAGCTTTCTTT.

The chain is built from TRBV20-1 and TRBJ2-1; D may be TRBD2 (6 bases). V was cut by 8 bases and J by 8 bases, with 13 bases left in between. CDR1 and CDR2 (germline): DFQATT, SNEGSKA (reference sequence). This CDR3 is built from 11 residues. The CDR3 protein is CSPRESDEQFF. The CDR3 coding sequence is TGCAGTCCTCGGGAGAGCGATGAGCAGTTCTTC.

The chain uses TRBV19 and TRBJ1-3; D might be TRBD1 (6 bases). CDR1 LNHDA and CDR2 SQIVND come from the germline V gene (reference sequence). The CDR3 totals 13 residues. Trimming removed 8 bases at V and 4 bases at J, with 12 bases between. CDR3 nucleotides: TGTGCCAGTCAACAGGGAACCGGAAACACCATATATTTT. It yields the protein CASQQGTGNTIYF.

V and J are TRBV29-1 and TRBJ1-1; D might be TRBD1 (6 bases). Germline V gene data show CDR1 as SQVTM and CDR2 as ANQGSEA. V dropped 7 bases and J dropped 4 bases, with 13 bases sitting between them. This CDR3 is 12 amino acids long. The CDR3 DNA sequence: TGCAGCGCGAGTGACAGGTCCACTGAAGCTTTCTTT. It encodes CSASDRSTEAFF.

Comments on this clone: Other DNA sequences in the sample encode the same CDR3. The CDR3 sequence: CASSMGLAGGTDTQYF. CDR3 coding DNA: TGTGCCAGTAGTATGGGACTAGCGGGAGGGACAGATACGCAGTATTTT. The chain joins TRBV19 to TRBJ2-3; 16 bases agree with TRBD2. Germline CDR1 LNHDA, CDR2 SQIVND (reference sequence). V shed 3 bases, J shed 3 bases, and the junction held 0 bases outside the gene matches. The CDR3 has 16 amino acids.

The chain is built from TRBV18 and TRBJ2-7; 9 nucleotides match TRBD1. Germline-derived CDR1 and CDR2 are KGHSH and LQKENI. The junction had 4 bases not matched to a gene; V was cut back by 0 bases and J by 4 bases. The CDR3 contains 15 residues. The CDR3: CASSPPTGGSYEQYF. CDR3 coding DNA: TGTGCCAGCTCACCACCCACAGGGGGCTCGTACGAGCAGTACTTC.

J is TRBJ2-4 and V is TRBV20-1; D is ambiguous. V was cut by 7 bases and J by 3 bases, with 7 bases left in between. This CDR3 has 11 amino acids. Looked up from germline, CDR1 is DFQATT and CDR2 is SNEGSKA (reference sequence). CDR3 bases: TGCAGTGGACAAGGCAAAAACATTCAGTACTTC. Its translation: CSGQGKNIQYF.

This CDR3 reads CASSLARGSTHEQYF. The CDR3 coding sequence is TGCGCCAGCAGCTTGGCCCGCGGGAGTACCCACGAGCAGTACTTC. This sequence joins TRBV5-1 and TRBJ2-7; 7 nucleotides agree with TRBD2. The CDR3 contains 15 residues. Unmatched junction bases numbered 8, after V lost 0 bases and J lost 5 bases. Germline V CDR1 and CDR2: SGHRS, YFSETQ.

This chain links TRBV3-1 (or the pseudogene TRBV3-2) with TRBJ2-3; TRBD2 aligns across 7 bases. The CDR3 consists of 14 residues. CDR1 and CDR2 (germline): LGHDT, YNNKEL (reference sequence). Trimming at V came to 8 bases and at J to 2 bases, leaving 7 bases not matched to a gene. The CDR3 nucleotides are TGTGCCAGCTCCAGCGGGGCTCTCACAGATACGCAGTATTTT. Encoded protein: CASSSGALTDTQYF.

This chain joins TRBV6-6 and TRBJ1-3; possible D gene TRBD1, 5 bases. V lost 6 bases, J lost 2 bases, and 17 bases lay in between. Germline V gene sequence: CDR1 MNHNY, CDR2 SVGAGI (reference sequence). The CDR3 extends over 16 amino acids. The CDR3 is CASSQEGVGPGNTIYF. The CDR3, as DNA: TGTGCCAGCAGCCAGGAAGGGGTAGGGCCTGGAAACACCATATATTTT.

The chain links TRBV2 to TRBJ2-7; 8 nucleotides agree with TRBD2. The CDR3 loop spans 15 amino acids. Per the germline V gene, CDR1 is SNHLY and CDR2 is FYNNEI. J gave up 2 bases and V 2 bases, and 5 bases lay outside the gene matches. CDR3 sequence reads: CASSEYSGRPYEQYF. The CDR3 DNA sequence: TGTGCCAGCAGTGAATACAGCGGGAGACCCTACGAGCAGTACTTC.

The chain recombines TRBV6-5 with TRBJ2-2, with 9 bases aligning to TRBD2. The CDR3 spans 14 residues. Germline V gene sequence: CDR1 MNHEY, CDR2 SVGAGI. J gave up 7 bases and V 7 bases, and 7 bases lay outside the gene matches. The CDR3 sequence: CASTAGGPVGELFF. CDR3 coding DNA: TGTGCCAGCACCGCGGGAGGGCCAGTCGGGGAGCTGTTTTTT.

The chain joins TRBV28 to TRBJ1-5; D perhaps matches TRBD1 (5 bases). This CDR3 has 15 amino acids. Germline values: CDR1 MDHEN, CDR2 SYDVKM. The V and J ends lost 4 bases and 4 bases respectively, with 14 bases between them. The CDR3 DNA reads as TGTGCCAGCAGTTCAAGGACACCACCAAATCAGCCCCAGCATTTT. This encodes CASSSRTPPNQPQHF.